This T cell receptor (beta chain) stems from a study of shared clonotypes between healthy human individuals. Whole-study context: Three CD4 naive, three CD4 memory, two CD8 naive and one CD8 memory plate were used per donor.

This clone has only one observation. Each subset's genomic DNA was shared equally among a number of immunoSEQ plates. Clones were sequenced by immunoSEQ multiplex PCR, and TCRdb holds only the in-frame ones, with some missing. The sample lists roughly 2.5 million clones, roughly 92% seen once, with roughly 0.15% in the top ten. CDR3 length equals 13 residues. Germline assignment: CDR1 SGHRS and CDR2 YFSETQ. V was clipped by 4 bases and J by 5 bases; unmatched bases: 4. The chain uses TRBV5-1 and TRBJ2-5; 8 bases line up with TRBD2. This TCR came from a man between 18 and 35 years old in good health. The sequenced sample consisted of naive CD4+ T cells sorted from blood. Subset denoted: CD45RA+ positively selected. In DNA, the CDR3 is TGCGCCAGCAGCGTCCTAGCGGGCGAGACCCAGTACTTC. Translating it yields CASSVLAGETQYF.